These T cell receptor beta chains were read from a single sample in a study of OX40 agonist ivuxolimab in advanced cancers. Repertoires were generated with immunoSEQ multiplex PCR, while TCRdb's copy carries only in-frame clones and drops some. The sample has 86,000 or so clones, 92% seen once; the top ten hold 2.5% to 3%. Sequenced here: CD4+ or CD8+ T cells sorted from blood, sampled in a trial of the OX40 agonist ivuxolimab. These receptors were taken from an adult with an advanced solid tumor such as melanoma, head and neck, liver or kidney cancer. The CDR3 runs from the conserved cysteine through the conserved F or W. A D gene is named only where the DNA matches it firmly. Not every row has a clone size; where given, it reads once, few, many or a size class.

TRBJ2-2,.,.,TRBV7-9,CASRPRIGPNTGELFF,TGTGCCAGCAGGCCCCGGATAGGCCCGAACACCGGGGAGCTGTTTTTT
TRBJ2-3,.,.,TRBV5-1,CASSFMTDTDTQYF,TGCGCCAGCAGCTTTATGACAGACACAGATACGCAGTATTTT
TRBJ1-2,.,TRBD1,TRBV28,CASSTGGDYGYTF,TGTGCCAGCAGCACAGGGGGTGACTATGGCTACACCTTC
TRBJ2-2,.,TRBD2,TRBV18,CASSPASGVTGELFF,TGTGCCAGCTCACCGGCTAGCGGGGTCACCGGGGAGCTGTTTTTT
TRBJ2-7,.,.,TRBV2,CASRREGPSEQYF,TGTGCCAGCAGGAGAGAGGGTCCCTCCGAGCAGTACTTC
TRBJ2-2,.,.,TRBV18,CASSPDVDTRIGGELFF,TGTGCCAGCTCACCAGACGTGGACACTCGGATAGGCGGGGAGCTGTTTTTT
TRBJ1-1,.,TRBD1,TRBV6-6,CASSRGQGVNTEAFF,TGTGCCAGCAGTCGTGGACAGGGGGTGAACACTGAAGCTTTCTTT
TRBJ1-2,.,.,TRBV18,CASSPGDNYGYTF,TGTGCCAGCTCACCGGGGGACAACTATGGCTACACCTTC
TRBJ1-1,.,.,TRBV4-2,CASSQGRGTEAFF,TGTGCCAGCAGCCAAGGCCGGGGCACTGAAGCTTTCTTT
TRBJ1-5,.,.,TRBV19,CASTHQGNQPQHF,TGTGCCAGTACCCACCAGGGGAATCAGCCCCAGCATTTT
TRBJ1-1,.,.,TRBV7-9,CASSLDAESEAFF,TGTGCCAGCAGCTTAGATGCGGAATCTGAAGCTTTCTTT
TRBJ2-3,.,.,TRBV5-1,CASSLYTDTQYF,TGCGCCAGCAGCCTTTACACAGATACGCAGTATTTT
TRBJ1-1,.,.,TRBV19,CASSIGRQTDTEAFF,TGTGCCAGTAGTATAGGTCGGCAGACGGACACTGAAGCTTTCTTT
TRBJ2-1,.,.,TRBV5-1,CASSLARGPGAGNNEQFF,TGCGCCAGCAGCTTGGCTAGGGGCCCCGGGGCGGGAAACAATGAGCAGTTCTTC
TRBJ1-5,.,.,TRBV27,CARDRSYSNQPQHF,TGTGCCAGGGACAGATCATATAGCAATCAGCCCCAGCATTTT
TRBJ2-2,.,TRBD2,TRBV9,CASSVSSGPGELFF,TGTGCCAGCAGCGTCTCTAGCGGGCCCGGGGAGCTGTTTTTT
TRBJ2-5,.,TRBD2,TRBV19,CASSLSGKQTQYF,TGTGCCAGTAGTTTAAGCGGGAAGCAGACCCAGTACTTC
TRBJ2-3,.,TRBD2,TRBV10-2,CASSAGGRADTQYF,TGCGCCAGCAGTGCCGGCGGGAGGGCTGATACGCAGTATTTT
TRBJ2-7,.,.,TRBV5-1,CASSFDIYYEQYF,TGCGCCAGCAGCTTCGACATTTACTACGAGCAGTACTTC
TRBJ1-1,few,.,TRBV30,CAWSSYTEAFF,TGTGCCTGGAGCAGCTACACTGAAGCTTTCTTT
TRBJ2-2,.,TRBD1,TRBV5-1,CASSLGGQGANTGELFF,TGCGCCAGCAGCTTGGGGGGACAGGGAGCGAACACCGGGGAGCTGTTTTTT
TRBJ2-1,.,TRBD2,TRBV7-2,CASSFSGGTYNEQFF,TGTGCCAGCAGCTTCAGCGGGGGCACCTACAATGAGCAGTTCTTC
TRBJ2-3,.,.,TRBV11-2,CASSQLYRRTDTQYF,TGTGCCAGCAGCCAACTCTACAGGCGCACAGATACGCAGTATTTT
TRBJ2-6,.,.,TRBV2,CASFRVSGANVLTF,TGTGCCAGCTTTAGGGTATCCGGGGCCAACGTCCTGACTTTC
TRBJ1-1,.,.,TRBV5-5,CASSRDGSNTEAFF,TGTGCCAGCAGCCGCGACGGGTCCAACACTGAAGCTTTCTTT
TRBJ1-1,.,TRBD1,TRBV5-1,CASSSMTGDNAEAFF,TGCGCCAGCAGCTCTATGACAGGGGATAACGCTGAAGCTTTCTTT
TRBJ2-7,.,TRBD1,TRBV4-1,CASSRSPGQGTYEQYF,TGCGCCAGCAGCCGGTCACCGGGACAGGGAACCTACGAGCAGTACTTC
TRBJ1-2,.,TRBD1,TRBV9,CASRGQGRVNYGYTF,TGTGCCAGCAGGGGACAGGGTAGAGTGAACTATGGCTACACCTTC
TRBJ1-2,few,.,TRBV7-9,CAINPMVHGYTF,TGTGCCATCAACCCGATGGTGCATGGCTACACCTTC
TRBJ2-5,.,TRBD1,TRBV5-1,CASSGQGMETQYF,TGCGCCAGCAGCGGACAGGGGATGGAGACCCAGTACTTC
TRBJ1-5,.,.,TRBV28,CASTQGWDQPQHF,TGTGCCAGCACCCAGGGTTGGGATCAGCCCCAGCATTTT
TRBJ1-2,.,.,TRBV28,CASSQDVNYGYTF,TGTGCCAGCAGTCAGGATGTTAACTATGGCTACACCTTC
TRBJ1-4,once,.,TRBV18,CASSRARSGEKLFF,TGTGCCAGCTCACGGGCCAGAAGTGGGGAAAAACTGTTTTTT
TRBJ1-1,.,.,TRBV6-6,CASSKQGGGAFF,TGTGCCAGCAGTAAACAGGGAGGGGGGGCTTTCTTT
TRBJ2-1,.,TRBD2,TRBV5-6,CASSPGTSGTYNEQFF,TGTGCCAGCAGCCCTGGGACTAGCGGGACCTACAATGAGCAGTTCTTC
TRBJ2-2,.,TRBD1,TRBV14,CASSRNRGTGELFF,TGTGCCAGCAGTCGAAACAGGGGCACCGGGGAGCTGTTTTTT
TRBJ2-7,.,TRBD1,TRBV7-2,CASSSAPDRARDF,TGTGCCAGCAGCTCGGCCCCCGACAGGGCCAGAGACTTC
TRBJ2-7,.,.,TRBV7-2,CASSSWTESPYEQYF,TGTGCCAGCAGCTCCTGGACAGAATCACCGTACGAGCAGTACTTC
TRBJ2-7,.,.,TRBV30,CAWSVLGSYEQYF,TGTGCCTGGAGTGTTTTGGGCTCCTACGAGCAGTACTTC
TRBJ2-7,.,TRBD1,TRBV11-2,CASSLIRGNPYEQYF,TGTGCCAGCAGCCTTATCAGGGGGAACCCCTACGAGCAGTACTTC
TRBJ2-5,once,TRBD2,TRBV2,CASRTGLAGRGTQYF,TGTGCCAGCAGGACGGGACTAGCGGGACGGGGGACCCAGTACTTC
TRBJ1-2,.,.,TRBV9,CASSVGADNYGYTF,TGTGCCAGCAGCGTAGGGGCGGATAACTATGGCTACACCTTC
TRBJ1-6,.,.,TRBV28,CASSLGGSGDSPLHF,TGTGCCAGCAGTTTAGGGGGAAGCGGAGATTCACCCCTCCACTTT
TRBJ2-2,.,.,TRBV7-2,CASSFAGARIELFF,TGTGCCAGCAGCTTCGCGGGGGCCCGCATAGAGCTGTTTTTT
TRBJ2-1,.,.,TRBV5-6,CASSLALAAWDEQFF,TGTGCCAGCAGCTTGGCTCTAGCCGCCTGGGATGAGCAGTTCTTC
TRBJ1-5,.,.,TRBV19,CASSMSGEGQPQHF,TGTGCCAGTAGTATGTCAGGGGAGGGTCAGCCCCAGCATTTT
TRBJ1-2,.,.,TRBV6-5,CASSPGTIPNYGYTF,TGTGCCAGCAGCCCAGGAACAATTCCTAACTATGGCTACACCTTC
TRBJ2-1,.,.,TRBV6-4,CASSDWSGGEQFF,TGTGCCAGCAGTGACTGGTCAGGGGGGGAGCAGTTCTTC
TRBJ1-2,once,.,TRBV10-1,CASSDPGYGYTF,TGCGCCAGCAGTGATCCAGGGTATGGCTACACCTTC
TRBJ2-3,.,.,TRBV18,CASSPWDTQYF,TGTGCCAGCTCACCGTGGGATACGCAGTATTTT
TRBJ2-5,.,.,TRBV15,CATSREGFKGTRPQETQYF,TGTGCCACCAGCAGAGAAGGCTTCAAGGGAACTAGACCACAGGAGACCCAGTACTTC